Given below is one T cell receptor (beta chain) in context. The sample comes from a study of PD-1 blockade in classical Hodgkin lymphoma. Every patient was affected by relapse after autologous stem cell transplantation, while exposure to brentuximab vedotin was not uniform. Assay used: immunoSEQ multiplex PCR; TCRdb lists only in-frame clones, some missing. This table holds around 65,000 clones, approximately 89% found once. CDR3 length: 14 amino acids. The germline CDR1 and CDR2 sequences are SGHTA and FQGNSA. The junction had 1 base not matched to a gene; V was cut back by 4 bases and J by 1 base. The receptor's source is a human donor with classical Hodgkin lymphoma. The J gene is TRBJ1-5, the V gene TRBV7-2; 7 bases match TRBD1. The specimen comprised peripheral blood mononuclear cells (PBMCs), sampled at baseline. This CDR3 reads CASSSTGSNQPQHF. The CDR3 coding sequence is TGTGCCAGCAGCTCGACAGGGAGCAATCAGCCCCAGCATTTT.